Described below is a single TCR beta chain sequence and its context. The CDR3 has 15 amino acids. Trimming left V 2 bases short and J 0 bases short, with 9 bases between. Germline loops: CDR1 KGHSH, CDR2 LQKENI. The entry originates in a study of blood T cell repertoires in COVID-19. Study summary: Sites across the United States, Italy and Spain contributed samples from acute and convalescent COVID-19.

Assay used: immunoSEQ multiplex PCR; TCRdb lists only in-frame clones, some missing. The data contain about 81,000 clones, around 80% of them singletons. Input material: peripheral blood. The sequence was collected from a human donor in a cohort sampled during active COVID-19. V gene TRBV18 combines with J gene TRBJ2-3; D is unresolved. The CDR3 DNA follows: TGTGCCAGCTCACCAGGGCCGGTGAGCACAGATACGCAGTATTTT. It encodes CASSPGPVSTDTQYF.